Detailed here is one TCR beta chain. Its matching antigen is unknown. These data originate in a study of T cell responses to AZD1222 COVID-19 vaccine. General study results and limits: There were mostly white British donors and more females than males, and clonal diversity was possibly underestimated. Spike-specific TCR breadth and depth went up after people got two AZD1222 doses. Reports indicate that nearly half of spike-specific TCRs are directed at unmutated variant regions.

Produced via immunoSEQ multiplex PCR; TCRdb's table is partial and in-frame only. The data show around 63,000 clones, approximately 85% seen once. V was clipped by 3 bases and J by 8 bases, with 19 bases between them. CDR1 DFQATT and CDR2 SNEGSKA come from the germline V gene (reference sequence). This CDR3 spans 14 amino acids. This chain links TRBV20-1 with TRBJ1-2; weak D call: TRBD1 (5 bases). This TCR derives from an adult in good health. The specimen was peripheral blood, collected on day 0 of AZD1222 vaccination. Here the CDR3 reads CSASRGGYWGGYTF. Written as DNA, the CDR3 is TGCAGTGCTAGTAGGGGCGGATATTGGGGAGGCTACACCTTC.